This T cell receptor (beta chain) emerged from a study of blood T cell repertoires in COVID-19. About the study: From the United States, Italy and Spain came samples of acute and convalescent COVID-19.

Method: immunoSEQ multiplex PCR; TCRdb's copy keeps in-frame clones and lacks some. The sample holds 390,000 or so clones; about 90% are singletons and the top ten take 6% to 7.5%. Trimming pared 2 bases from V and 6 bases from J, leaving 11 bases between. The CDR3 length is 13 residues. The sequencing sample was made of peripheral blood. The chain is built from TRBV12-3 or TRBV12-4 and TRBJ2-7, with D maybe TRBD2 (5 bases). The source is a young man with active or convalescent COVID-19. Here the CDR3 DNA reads TGTGCCAGCAGTTTAATTTTTGAGGGCGAGCAGTACTTC. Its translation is CASSLIFEGEQYF.